Listed below are T cell receptor beta chains from one sample, sequenced in a study of response to subunit inactivated influenza vaccine. Using its own MiXCR run on the RT-PCR reads, TCRdb lists one record per CDR3 protein. The table lists 500,000 to 600,000 distinct CDR3 sequences, approximately 11% of them singletons, with roughly 9.6% in the top ten. This sample also belongs to another study, concerning T cells expressing NK-cell markers.

This specimen consisted of PBMCs from blood, obtained on the day of vaccination. Every receptor here comes from a man between 50 and 59 years old who received an inactivated influenza vaccine. Both conserved end residues are part of each CDR3. Each record gives: J gene, CDR3 length, V gene, CDR3 protein.

TRBJ2-5,15,TRBV20-1,CSARGDGGDQETQYF
TRBJ1-2,13,TRBV20-1,CSVKAPESSGYTF
TRBJ2-4,12,TRBV20-1,CSASSGRNIQYF
TRBJ1-4,13,TRBV30,CAWSVKLNEKLFF
TRBJ2-6,17,TRBV20-1,CSARESGKGSGANVLTF
TRBJ2-7,12,TRBV20-1,CSTEPQGYEQYF
TRBJ2-4,12,TRBV20-1,CSASRGANIQYF
TRBJ2-3,14,TRBV5-1,CASSSQTSTDTQYF
TRBJ2-7,13,TRBV6-6,CASKAGGTYEQYF
TRBJ2-5,13,TRBV6-2/TRBV6-3,CASSILQFETQYF
TRBJ1-3,14,TRBV28,CASRPGVAGNTIYF
TRBJ2-4,16,TRBV5-1,CASSGDSPQAKNIQYF
TRBJ2-7,13,TRBV5-1,CASSTDGTYEQYF
TRBJ2-1,13,TRBV29-1,CSVPGIRGNEQFF
TRBJ2-3,19,TRBV6-2/TRBV6-3,CASSYTLASGGPSTDTQYF
TRBJ2-2,16,TRBV12-3/TRBV12-4,CASSLLSGSSTGELFF
TRBJ1-1,12,TRBV27,CASSSRQGEAFF
TRBJ2-2,12,TRBV12-3/TRBV12-4,CASSWGSGELFF
TRBJ2-7,13,TRBV12-3/TRBV12-4,CASMGNYSYEQYF
TRBJ2-1,12,TRBV7-2,CASSFFGNEQFF
TRBJ2-7,14,TRBV5-1,CASSHGAGSYEQYF
TRBJ2-1,10,TRBV29-1,CSVDDRGQFF
TRBJ2-2,15,TRBV5-1,CASRLDGHNTGELFF
TRBJ1-5,16,TRBV5-6,CASTIWDRGSNQPQHF
TRBJ2-5,16,TRBV5-1,CASAPQGAGYQETQYF
TRBJ1-2,11,TRBV20-1,CSATGVYGYTF
TRBJ2-2,15,TRBV29-1,CSVAYAGGGTGVLFF
TRBJ2-5,14,TRBV3-1,CASSQAGAGETQYF
TRBJ2-1,13,TRBV11-2,CASSLDRLSPEFF
TRBJ2-7,13,TRBV7-9,CASSFRGGYEQYF
TRBJ2-7,13,TRBV20-1,CSAADTFNYEQYF
TRBJ1-4,16,TRBV5-1,CASSSSGRGTNEKLFF
TRBJ1-1,14,TRBV3-1,CASSQRSSNTEAFF
TRBJ2-5,17,TRBV24-1,CATSDTIRTGSKETQYF
TRBJ1-5,13,TRBV15,CATRATVRQPQHF
TRBJ1-4,12,TRBV20-1,CSASPNNEKLFF
TRBJ1-4,15,TRBV19,CASRFYVTGTEKLFF
TRBJ2-3,14,TRBV7-9,CASSIALTTDTQYF
TRBJ2-3,17,TRBV5-1,CASSLMRRVGFTDTQYF
TRBJ2-2,15,TRBV12-3/TRBV12-4,CASSSGGTTAGELFF
TRBJ2-3,17,TRBV11-2,CASSLGASGPSTDTQYF
TRBJ2-2,16,TRBV13,CASSLGADANTGELFF
TRBJ2-7,15,TRBV12-3/TRBV12-4,CASSLDGEHSYEQYF
TRBJ2-1,15,TRBV29-1,CSVKPQGATYNEPFF
TRBJ1-4,14,TRBV5-8,CASSFRGTNEKLFF
TRBJ1-3,16,TRBV11-2,CASSLRPDRSGNTIYF
TRBJ2-1,12,TRBV6-2/TRBV6-3,CASSFTGIEQFF
TRBJ2-7,17,TRBV27,CASSSRVGDGSYYEQYF
TRBJ2-1,18,TRBV20-1,CSASHRGLAGLPTGEQFF
TRBJ2-2,16,TRBV7-9,CASSPKTGANTGELFF
TRBJ2-5,17,TRBV2,CASSEAGSGRRQETQYF